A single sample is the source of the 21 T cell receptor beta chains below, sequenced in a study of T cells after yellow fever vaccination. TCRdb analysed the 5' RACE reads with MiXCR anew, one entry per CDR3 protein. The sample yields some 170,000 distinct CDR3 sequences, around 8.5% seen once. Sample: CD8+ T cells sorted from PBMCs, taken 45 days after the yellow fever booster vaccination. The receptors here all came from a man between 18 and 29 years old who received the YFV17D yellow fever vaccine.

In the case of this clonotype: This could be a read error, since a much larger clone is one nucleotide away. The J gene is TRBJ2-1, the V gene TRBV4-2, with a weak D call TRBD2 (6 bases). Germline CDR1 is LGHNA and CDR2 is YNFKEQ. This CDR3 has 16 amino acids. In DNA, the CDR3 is TGTGCCAGCAGCCAAGAGCCCGGGACTCTGGGGGATGAGCGGTTCTTC. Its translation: CASSQEPGTLGDERFF.

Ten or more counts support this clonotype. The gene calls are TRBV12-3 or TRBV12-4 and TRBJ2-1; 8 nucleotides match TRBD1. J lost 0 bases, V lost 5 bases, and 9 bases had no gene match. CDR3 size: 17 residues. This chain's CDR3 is CASSLLWTGSSYNEQFF. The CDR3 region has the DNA TGTGCCAGCAGTCTCCTATGGACAGGGAGCTCCTACAATGAGCAGTTCTTC.

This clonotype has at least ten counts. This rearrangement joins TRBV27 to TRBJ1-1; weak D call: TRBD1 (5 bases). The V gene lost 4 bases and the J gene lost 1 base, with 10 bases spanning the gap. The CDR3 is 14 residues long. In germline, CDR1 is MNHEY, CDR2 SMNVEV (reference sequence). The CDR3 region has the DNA TGTGCCAGCAGTTGGGGGGGAGCGAACACTGAAGCTTTCTTT. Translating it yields CASSWGGANTEAFF.

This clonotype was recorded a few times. The CDR3: CASSFYGGPTDTQYF. As DNA, the CDR3 is TGCGCCAGCAGCTTTTACGGGGGCCCCACAGATACGCAGTATTTT. V gene TRBV5-1 combines with J gene TRBJ2-3, with D perhaps TRBD1 or TRBD2 (6 bases each). The V and J ends lost 2 bases and 2 bases respectively, with 12 bases between them. The CDR3 has 15 residues. The germline gives CDR1 SGHRS, CDR2 YFSETQ. The variable domain in full, completed from reference TRBV5-1 and TRBJ2-3, reads KAGVTQTPRYLIKTRGQQVTLSCSPISGHRSVSWYQQTPGQGLQFLFEYFSETQRNKGNFPGRFSGRQFSNSRSEMNVSTLELGDSALYLCASSFYGGPTDTQYFGPGTRLTVL.

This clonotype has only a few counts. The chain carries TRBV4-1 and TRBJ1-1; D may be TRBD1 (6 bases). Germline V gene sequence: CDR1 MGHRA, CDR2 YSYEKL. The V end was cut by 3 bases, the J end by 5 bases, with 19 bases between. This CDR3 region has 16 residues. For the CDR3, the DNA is TGCGCCAGCAGCCATCACCGGGGAGGGGGGAGGACTGAAGCTTTCTTT. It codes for CASSHHRGGGRTEAFF.

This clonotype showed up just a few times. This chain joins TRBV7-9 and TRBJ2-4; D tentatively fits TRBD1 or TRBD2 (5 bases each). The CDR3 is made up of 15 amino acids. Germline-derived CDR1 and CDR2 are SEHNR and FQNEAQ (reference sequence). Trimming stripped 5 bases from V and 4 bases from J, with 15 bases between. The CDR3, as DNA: TGTGCCAGCAGCCCCCTCGGGGCAGGGAAAAACATTCAGTACTTC. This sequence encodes CASSPLGAGKNIQYF.

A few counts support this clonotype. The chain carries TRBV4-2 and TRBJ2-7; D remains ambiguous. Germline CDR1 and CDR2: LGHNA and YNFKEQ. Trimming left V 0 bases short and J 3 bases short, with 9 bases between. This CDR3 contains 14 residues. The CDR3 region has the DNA TGTGCCAGCAGCCAAGATCCGAAGGACTACGAGCAGTACTTC. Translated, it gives CASSQDPKDYEQYF.

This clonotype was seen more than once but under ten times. The CDR3 bases are TGTGCCAGCAGCTCAACCTCTTTGGATGACAGGGTAGAATATGGCTACACCTTC. It translates to CASSSTSLDDRVEYGYTF. This sequence joins TRBV7-9 and TRBJ1-2; TRBD1 agrees at 7 bases. Looked up from germline, CDR1 is SEHNR and CDR2 is FQNEAQ (reference sequence). Trimming at V came to 4 bases and at J to 5 bases, leaving 19 bases not matched to a gene. This CDR3 has 18 amino acids.

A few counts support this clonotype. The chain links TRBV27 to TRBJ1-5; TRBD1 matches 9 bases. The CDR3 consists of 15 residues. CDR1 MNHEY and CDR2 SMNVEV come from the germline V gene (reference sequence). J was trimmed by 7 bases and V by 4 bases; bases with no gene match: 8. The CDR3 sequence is CASSSGQGPMQPQHF. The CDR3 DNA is TGTGCCAGCAGTTCGGGACAGGGACCGATGCAGCCCCAGCATTTT.

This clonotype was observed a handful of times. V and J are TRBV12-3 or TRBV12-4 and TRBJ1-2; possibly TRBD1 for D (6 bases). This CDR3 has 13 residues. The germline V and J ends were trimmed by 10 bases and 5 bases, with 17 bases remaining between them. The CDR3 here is CAIRQALGYGYTF. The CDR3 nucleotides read TGTGCCATCCGACAGGCCCTTGGATATGGCTACACCTTC.

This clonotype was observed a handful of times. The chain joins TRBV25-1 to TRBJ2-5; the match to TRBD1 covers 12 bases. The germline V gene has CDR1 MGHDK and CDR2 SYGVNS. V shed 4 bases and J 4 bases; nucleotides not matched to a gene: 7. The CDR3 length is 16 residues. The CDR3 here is CASSVSGTGGRETQYF. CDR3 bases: TGTGCCAGCAGTGTTTCCGGGACAGGGGGCCGAGAGACCCAGTACTTC. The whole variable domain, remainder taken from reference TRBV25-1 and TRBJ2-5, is EADIYQTPRYLVIGTGKKITLECSQTMGHDKMYWYQQDPGMELHLIHYSYGVNSTEKGDLSSESTVSRIRTEHFPLTLESARPSHTSQYLCASSVSGTGGRETQYFGPGTRLLVL.

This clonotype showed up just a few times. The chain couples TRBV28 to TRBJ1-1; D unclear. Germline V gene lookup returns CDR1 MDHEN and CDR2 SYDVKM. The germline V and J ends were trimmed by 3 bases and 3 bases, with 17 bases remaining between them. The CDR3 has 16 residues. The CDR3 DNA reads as TGTGCCAGCAGTTTGGGAGCGGTTTGGTACCACACTGAAGCTTTCTTT. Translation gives CASSLGAVWYHTEAFF.

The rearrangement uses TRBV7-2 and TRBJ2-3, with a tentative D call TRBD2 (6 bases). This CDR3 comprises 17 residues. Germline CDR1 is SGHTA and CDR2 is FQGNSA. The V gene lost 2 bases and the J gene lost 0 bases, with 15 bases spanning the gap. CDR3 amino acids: CASSLPRDFPSTDTQYF. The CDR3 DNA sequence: TGTGCCAGCAGCTTACCCCGGGACTTTCCTAGCACAGATACGCAGTATTTT.

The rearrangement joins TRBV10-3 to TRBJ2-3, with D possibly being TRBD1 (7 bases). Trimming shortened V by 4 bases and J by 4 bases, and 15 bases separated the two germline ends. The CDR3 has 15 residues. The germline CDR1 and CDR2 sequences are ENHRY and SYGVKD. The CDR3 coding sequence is TGTGCCATCAGTGGAGGTCCCAGGGGGGCAGATACGCAGTATTTT. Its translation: CAISGGPRGADTQYF.

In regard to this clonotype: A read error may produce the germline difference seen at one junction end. The CDR3 sequence: CATLAGTLF. For the CDR3, the DNA is TGTGCCACCCTTGCCGGGACTTTGTTC. The chain is built from TRBV12-3 or TRBV12-4 and TRBJ2-1; D perhaps matches TRBD2 (6 bases). The CDR3 has 9 residues.

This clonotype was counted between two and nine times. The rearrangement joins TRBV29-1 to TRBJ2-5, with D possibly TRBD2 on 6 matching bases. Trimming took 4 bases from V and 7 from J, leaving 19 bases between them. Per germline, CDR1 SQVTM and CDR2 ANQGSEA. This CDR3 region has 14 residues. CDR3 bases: TGCAGCGTTGTGCAGGGAGGAACGATGGGGACCCAGTACTTC. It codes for CSVVQGGTMGTQYF.

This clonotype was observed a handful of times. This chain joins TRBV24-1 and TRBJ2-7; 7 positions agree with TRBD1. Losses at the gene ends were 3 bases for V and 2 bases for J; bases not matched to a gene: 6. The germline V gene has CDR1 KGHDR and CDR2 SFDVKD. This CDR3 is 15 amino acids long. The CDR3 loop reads CATSDPGQDPYEQYF. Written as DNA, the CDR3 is TGTGCCACCAGTGATCCCGGACAGGACCCCTACGAGCAGTACTTC.

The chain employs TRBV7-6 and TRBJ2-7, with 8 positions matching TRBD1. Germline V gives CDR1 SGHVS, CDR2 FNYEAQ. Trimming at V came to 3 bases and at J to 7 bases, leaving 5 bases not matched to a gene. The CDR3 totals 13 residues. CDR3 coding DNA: TGTGCCAGCAGCTTGGACAGGGTGGGGGAGCAGTACGTC. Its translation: CASSLDRVGEQYV.

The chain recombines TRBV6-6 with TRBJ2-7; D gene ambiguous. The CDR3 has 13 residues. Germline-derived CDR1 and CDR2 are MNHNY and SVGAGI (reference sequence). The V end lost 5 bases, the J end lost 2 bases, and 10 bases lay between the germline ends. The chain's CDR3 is CASSQDSTYEQYV. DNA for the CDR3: TGTGCCAGCAGTCAGGATTCCACCTACGAGCAGTACGTC.

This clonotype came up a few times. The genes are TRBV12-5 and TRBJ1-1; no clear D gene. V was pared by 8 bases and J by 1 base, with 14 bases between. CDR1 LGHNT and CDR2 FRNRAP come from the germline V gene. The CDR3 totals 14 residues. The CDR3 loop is CASSKTPENTEAFF. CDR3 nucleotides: TGTGCTAGTAGCAAAACCCCAGAGAACACTGAAGCTTTCTTT. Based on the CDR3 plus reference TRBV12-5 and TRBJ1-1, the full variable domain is DARVTQTPRHKVTEMGQEVTMRCQPILGHNTVFWYRQTMMQGLELLAYFRNRAPLDDSGMPKDRFSAEMPDATLATLKIQPSEPRDSAVYFCASSKTPENTEAFFGQGTRLTVV.

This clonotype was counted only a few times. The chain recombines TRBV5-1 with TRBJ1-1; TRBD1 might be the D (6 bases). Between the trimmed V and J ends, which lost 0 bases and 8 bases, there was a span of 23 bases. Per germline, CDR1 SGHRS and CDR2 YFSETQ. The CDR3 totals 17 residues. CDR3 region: CASSLAVSGWDTTEAFF. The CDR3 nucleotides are TGCGCCAGCAGCTTGGCCGTGTCGGGTTGGGACACCACCGAAGCTTTCTTT. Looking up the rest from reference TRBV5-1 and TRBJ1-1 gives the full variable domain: KAGVTQTPRYLIKTRGQQVTLSCSPISGHRSVSWYQQTPGQGLQFLFEYFSETQRNKGNFPGRFSGRQFSNSRSEMNVSTLELGDSALYLCASSLAVSGWDTTEAFFGQGTRLTVV.